This TCR beta chain was identified in a study of blood T cell repertoires in COVID-19 (dated by TCRdb to the early 2020s). Some background on the complete study: Samples covering the acute and convalescent phases of COVID-19 were provided by collaborators in the United States, Italy and Spain. The material from the prospective study consisted of cDNA or gDNA derived from T cells, B-cell-depleted T cells, or PBMCs. Sample metadata almost always included a de-identified subject ID, COVID-19 status, age in years and sex. Where available, HLA class I and class II types were obtained from metadata supplied by the sample provider rather than from assay-based typing. The dataset comprised deeply sampled blood TCRbeta repertoires from subjects exposed to, actively infected with, or recovered from COVID-19. The samples were drawn from two sources: the first 160 participants of the ongoing ImmuneRACE study, and about 1,300 subjects contributed by 6 global collaborators. A freely available public database, intended as a resource for researchers studying the immune response to SARS-CoV-2, is where the repertoires were released. Overall results and qualifications from the work: The amount of clinical and demographic metadata varied by source and participant and was provided uncurated.

In its sample, this clone was seen once. No cognate antigen has been identified for it. No quality values exist for individual bases; no much larger clone is one base distant. The germline V gene encodes CDR1 SGHVS and CDR2 FNYEAQ. Trimming at the junction amounts to 6 bases on V and 6 bases on J, and the germline ends lie 5 bases apart. From cysteine to phenylalanine, the CDR3 is 11 amino acids long. The read is trimmed to its CDR3 DNA, 33 bases read in frame from base 1. One collaborating source in Seattle enrolled patients during active infection and followed them longitudinally through the course of disease. Each collaborating institution followed its own protocols to collect whole blood in K2EDTA tubes. For TCRbeta analysis, collaborator samples were shipped as frozen whole blood, as isolated PBMCs, or as DNA extracted from either sample type. TCRbeta CDR3 regions were amplified from genomic DNA using the immunoSEQ Assay, a bias-controlled multiplex PCR. Under the source paper's analysis protocol: The number of nucleated cells in each sample was estimated from the amplification of reference gene primers within the assay. To quantify the absolute abundance of each unique TCRbeta CDR3 rearrangement, sequence reads were collapsed and filtered. For each sample, productive Simpson clonality was calculated as the square root of Simpson's diversity index across productive rearrangements. Drawn from immuneACCESS, this table holds only the in-frame rearrangements with V and J called that TCRdb kept. Clones are partly lost; checked studies trace under half to an unresolved V gene and leave the rest unexplained. V and J calls and clone size are as listed in that table; D and trimming were resolved from the DNA. The sample table contains around 340,000 clones; only one count was recorded for 70% to 90% of them. Together, the top ten hold about 7% of the sample.

The chain uses TRBV7-6 and TRBJ2-2, with TRBD1 tentatively as D gene (5 bases match). Sequenced: peripheral blood. The clonotype comes from a woman in her sixties with COVID-19, enrolled during active disease. The nucleotide sequence is TGTGCCAGCAGAGGGGCCGGGGAGCTGTTTTTT. This is translated as CASRGAGELFF. With the rest looked up from the reference TRBV7-6 and TRBJ2-2 genes rather than sequenced, the full variable domain is GAGVSQSPRYKVTKRGQDVALRCDPISGHVSLYWYRQALGQGPEFLTYFNYEAQQDKSGLPNDRFSAERPEGSISTLTIQRTEQRDSAMYRCASRGAGELFFGEGSRLTVL.